This TCR beta chain was documented in a study of Ad26.COV2.S vaccination and SARS-CoV-2 variants. Study observations and caveats: Vaccine and placebo groups showed comparable non-spike TCR breadth. The TCR breadth and depth analyses may have understated or missed part of the total T cell responses. Participants in the vaccine arm had higher spike-specific TCR breadth; placebo recipients had lower.

About this clone itself: Its antigen is currently unknown.

The treatment here: around 19 received Ad26.COV2.S at low or high dose, single or two shots; five or six received placebo; per-sample allocation not given. Collection of the samples took place on day 63 after the first injection of vaccine or placebo. In Boston, an adult donor aged 18-55 years took part. Here immunoSEQ multiplex PCR was the method, and the copy in TCRdb shows in-frame clones only, minus some. The table lists around 370,000 clones, roughly 85% of them singletons. The CDR3 extends over 13 amino acids. V was clipped by 5 bases and J by 4 bases, with 11 bases between them. Germline loops: CDR1 MDHEN, CDR2 SYDVKM.

Sequencing was performed on peripheral blood, taken in a trial of Ad26.COV2.S vaccine versus placebo. This chain links TRBV28 with TRBJ1-2; no clear D. The receptor's source is a person aged 18-65 years who received the Ad26.COV2.S COVID-19 vaccine or a placebo. CDR3 sequence reads: CASSTLVPYGYTF. The CDR3 DNA reads as TGTGCCAGCAGTACCCTCGTGCCCTATGGCTACACCTTC.